The clone carrying this T cell receptor (beta chain) was seen just once. Antigen: not known. The data derive from a study of cytomegalovirus exposure and HLA in healthy donors. Study conclusions and caveats: A later analysis by the authors found several of the most significant clusters apparently linked to common viral pathogens. Rare sequences made up most TCRs, while some public TCRs were found in many donors.

There were likely unrecorded immune exposures, though donors were nominally healthy when sampled. With 60 Vbeta and 13 Jbeta primers, the PCR was carried out. This table comes from immunoSEQ multiplex PCR, and its TCRdb copy is limited to in-frame clones, with some not included. Of 55,000 to 70,000 clones listed, under 85% are singletons. Losses at the gene ends were 3 bases for V and 0 bases for J; bases not matched to a gene: 5. The germline V gene has CDR1 LGHNA and CDR2 YNFKEQ. CDR3 length equals 17 residues. This clonotype originated in a male donor in good health and CMV-seropositive. Input material: PBMCs. The rearrangement uses TRBV4-2 and TRBJ2-1; 10 positions match TRBD2. In DNA form, the CDR3 reads TGTGCCAGCAGCCACCTTGCTAGCGGGGGCTCCTACAATGAGCAGTTCTTC. Encoded protein: CASSHLASGGSYNEQFF.